One sample yielded the 19 T cell receptor beta chains listed below, sequenced in a study of metastatic and nonmetastatic thyroid tumors. TCRdb ran MiXCR on the PCR reads. The table has some 35,000 clones, less than 30% seen once. None of the patients had undergone any treatment ahead of thyroid surgery. The source material was blood. These TCRs come from a female donor with papillary thyroid cancer or a benign thyroid nodule (not recorded which). Some clones in this sample may be carry-over from other donors' samples.

This clone was counted between two and nine times. The V and J genes are TRBV10-2 and TRBJ2-7, with 7 bases aligning to TRBD1. The junction had 6 bases not matched to a gene; V was cut back by 0 bases and J by 7 bases. Germline CDR1 is WSHSY and CDR2 is SAAADI. The CDR3 is 14 residues long. The CDR3 nucleotides are TGCGCCAGCAGTGAGTCTGAAGGGGGCCGGGAGCAGTACTTC. As protein: CASSESEGGREQYF.

The sample holds a few counts of this clone. The gene calls are TRBV19 and TRBJ2-7; TRBD1 or TRBD2 may be the D gene (5 bases each). The CDR3 runs 15 residues. V lost 6 bases to trimming and J lost 4 bases, with 19 bases between them. The germline V gene has CDR1 LNHDA and CDR2 SQIVND (reference sequence). The chain's CDR3 is CASRQLTGTVYEQYF. DNA for the CDR3: TGTGCCAGTAGACAACTAACCGGGACGGTTTACGAGCAGTACTTC.

This clone was seen a handful of times. A much larger clone lies one base from this, so it may be a read error. This sample includes further DNA sequences coding for the same CDR3. The CDR3 region is CASSSQGGEAGWDTQYF. DNA for the CDR3: TGCGCCAGCAGCTCCCAGGGTGGGGAGGCAGGATGGGATACTCAGTATTTT. The chain carries TRBV5-1 and TRBJ2-3; D might be TRBD2 (6 bases). CDR3 length equals 17 residues. Germline values: CDR1 SGHRS, CDR2 YFSETQ.

CDR3 in amino acids: CASSLSQAGWYGYTF. CDR3 nucleotide sequence: TGTGCCAGCAGTTTATCCCAGGCGGGCTGGTATGGCTACACCTTC. This rearrangement joins TRBV28 to TRBJ1-2; no definite D call. Trimming took off 1 base at V and 5 bases at J, with 14 bases between the two ends. CDR3 length: 15 amino acids. Germline CDR1 and CDR2: MDHEN and SYDVKM.

V is TRBV20-1 and J is TRBJ1-5; D is uncertain. CDR1 and CDR2 from the germline V gene are DFQATT and SNEGSKA (reference sequence). This CDR3 contains 17 residues. V lost 1 base, J lost 0 bases, and 16 bases lay in between. CDR3 bases: TGCAGTGCTAGAGGCGTAGCCCTGCCAGATAGCAATCAGCCCCAGCATTTT. It encodes CSARGVALPDSNQPQHF.

This clone was detected many times. CDR3 in DNA: TGCAGTTCGCAAGTCGGGCCTAGCGGGGGGGAGAACACCGGGGAGCTGTTTTTT. It is translated as CSSQVGPSGGENTGELFF. The chain uses TRBV20-1 and TRBJ2-2; 12 nucleotides agree with TRBD2. This CDR3 region has 18 residues. Trimming cost V 8 bases and J 1 base; bases outside gene matches: 14. The germline gives CDR1 DFQATT, CDR2 SNEGSKA (reference sequence).

This clone appeared once. This chain connects TRBV5-1 to TRBJ2-3; 13 bases map to TRBD2. The V gene's germline CDR1 is SGHRS and CDR2 YFSETQ. This CDR3 spans 16 amino acids. The junction had 8 bases not matched to a gene; V was cut back by 4 bases and J by 6 bases. CDR3 protein: CASSRTSGGSADTQYF. CDR3 bases: TGCGCCAGCAGCCGGACTAGCGGGGGAAGTGCTGATACGCAGTATTTT.

This chain joins TRBV30 and TRBJ2-3, with a weak D call TRBD2 (6 bases). The V gene's germline CDR1 is GTSNPN and CDR2 SVGIG (reference sequence). CDR3 length: 14 amino acids. The ends were cut back, 1 base at V and 2 bases at J, with 10 bases in the middle. CDR3 residues: CAWSGLVATDTQYF. CDR3 nucleotide sequence: TGTGCCTGGAGTGGACTAGTGGCCACAGATACGCAGTATTTT.

The sample holds many counts of this clone. The gene calls are TRBV6-1 and TRBJ2-1, with TRBD1 matching over 8 bases. CDR1 and CDR2 from the germline V gene are MNHNS and SASEGT. The CDR3 totals 14 residues. Trimming removed 8 bases from V and 6 bases from J; junction bases left unmatched: 9. The CDR3 loop is CASLNRDRFNEQFF. The DNA of the CDR3 is TGTGCCAGCTTAAACCGGGACAGGTTCAATGAGCAGTTCTTC.

This clone appeared a few times. The chain uses TRBV5-1 and TRBJ2-1, with 7 positions matching TRBD2. Per germline, CDR1 SGHRS and CDR2 YFSETQ. This CDR3 spans 17 amino acids. The trim removed 0 bases at V and 5 bases at J, leaving 11 bases unmatched. Here the CDR3 reads CASSLAFGREPHNEQFF. CDR3 nucleotides: TGCGCCAGCAGCTTGGCCTTCGGGCGGGAGCCCCACAATGAGCAGTTCTTC.

The chain uses TRBV20-1 and TRBJ2-3, with TRBD1 as a possible D gene (5 bases). The V and J ends lost 1 base and 1 base respectively, with 15 bases between them. Germline CDR1 is DFQATT and CDR2 is SNEGSKA (reference sequence). The CDR3 loop spans 16 amino acids. The CDR3 is CSARAPKGRRTDTQYF. CDR3 bases: TGCAGTGCTAGAGCCCCGAAGGGGCGGCGCACAGATACGCAGTATTTT.

This clone has a count of ten or more. The sample holds other DNA sequences that translate to the same CDR3. The chain couples TRBV30 to TRBJ2-1; no reliable D call. This CDR3 is built from 13 residues. V gave up 3 bases and J gave up 4 bases, with 10 bases separating them. Germline V CDR1 and CDR2: GTSNPN, SVGIG (reference sequence). The CDR3, as DNA: TGTGCCTGGAGCTCCTACTCTTACAATGAGCAGTTCTTC. This codes for CAWSSYSYNEQFF.

This clone was picked up one time. This rearrangement joins TRBV5-1 to TRBJ2-3; TRBD2 matches at 9 bases. V was pared by 6 bases and J by 6 bases, with 8 bases of the junction left unmatched. Per germline, CDR1 SGHRS and CDR2 YFSETQ. The CDR3 spans 14 residues. CDR3: CASTRTSDSDTQYF. The DNA of the CDR3 is TGCGCCAGCACCCGGACTAGCGACTCGGATACGCAGTATTTT.

The J gene is TRBJ2-7, the V gene TRBV2, with 7 bases lining up with TRBD1. Germline V gene lookup returns CDR1 SNHLY and CDR2 FYNNEI. The CDR3 spans 16 residues. V shed 7 bases and J 3 bases; nucleotides not matched to a gene: 15. The CDR3: CASNSPQGTANYEQYF. For the CDR3, the DNA is TGTGCCAGCAACTCCCCACAGGGGACCGCTAACTACGAGCAGTACTTC.

This clone is classed as medium-sized. The chain links TRBV4-1 to TRBJ2-7, with D unresolved. Germline V gene lookup returns CDR1 MGHRA and CDR2 YSYEKL. The ends were cut back, 0 bases at V and 2 bases at J, with 11 bases in the middle. CDR3 length: 15 residues. The CDR3 is CASSQEEGLAYEQYF. CDR3 sequence (DNA): TGCGCCAGCAGCCAAGAGGAAGGTCTAGCCTACGAGCAGTACTTC.

This chain joins TRBV7-9 and TRBJ2-7; D might be TRBD2 (6 bases). The germline CDR1 and CDR2 sequences are SEHNR and FQNEAQ (reference sequence). The CDR3 covers 14 residues. Deletions cut 5 bases from V and 1 base from J, with 12 bases between. The CDR3 nucleotides read TGTGCCAGCAGCGCCGGAGGGGCGTCCTACGAGCAGTACTTC. This translates into CASSAGGASYEQYF.

This clone has a single count. CDR3 nucleotide sequence: TGTGCCAGCAGCCAAAACCGGGACCCTGCCTACGAGCAGTACTTC. Translating it yields CASSQNRDPAYEQYF. This chain uses TRBV7-8 with TRBJ2-7; D could derive from TRBD1 or TRBD2 (5 bases each). The V gene's germline CDR1 is SGHVS and CDR2 FQNEAQ. V was pared by 5 bases and J by 2 bases, with 16 bases between. The CDR3 runs to 15 residues.

This clone is labeled medium-sized (0.01 to 0.1%). The chain uses TRBV6-1 and TRBJ2-7, with unresolved D. V lost 5 bases, J lost 0 bases, and 17 bases lay in between. The CDR3 sequence is 16 residues long. The germline CDR1 and CDR2 sequences are MNHNS and SASEGT. CDR3 bases: TGTGCCAGCAGTCCCCCTGCGACACCGAGCTCCTACGAGCAGTACTTC. As protein: CASSPPATPSSYEQYF.

The table lists this clone with many counts. The J gene is TRBJ2-7, the V gene TRBV7-2, with TRBD1 matching 7 bases. With 0 bases clipped from V and 2 bases from J, the junction kept 1 base outside the gene matches. The CDR3 is 14 amino acids. Germline CDR1 reads SGHTA; CDR2 reads FQGNSA. CDR3 region: CASSLAGQAYEQYF. DNA for the CDR3: TGTGCCAGCAGCTTAGCCGGACAGGCCTACGAGCAGTACTTC.